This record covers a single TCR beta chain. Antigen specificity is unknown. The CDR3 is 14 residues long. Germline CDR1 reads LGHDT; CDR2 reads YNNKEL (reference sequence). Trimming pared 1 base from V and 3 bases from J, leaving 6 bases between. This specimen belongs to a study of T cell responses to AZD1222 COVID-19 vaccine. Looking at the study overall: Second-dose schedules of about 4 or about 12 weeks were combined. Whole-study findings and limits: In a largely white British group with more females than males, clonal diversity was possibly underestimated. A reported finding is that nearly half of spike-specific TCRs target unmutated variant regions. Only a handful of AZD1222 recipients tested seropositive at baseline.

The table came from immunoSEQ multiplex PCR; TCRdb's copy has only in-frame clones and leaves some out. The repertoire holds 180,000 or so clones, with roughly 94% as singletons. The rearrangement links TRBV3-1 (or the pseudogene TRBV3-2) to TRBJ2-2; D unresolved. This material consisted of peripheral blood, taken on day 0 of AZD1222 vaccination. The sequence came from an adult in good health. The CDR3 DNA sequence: TGTGCCAGCAGCCAAGGGACGGACACCGGGGAGCTGTTTTTT. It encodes CASSQGTDTGELFF.